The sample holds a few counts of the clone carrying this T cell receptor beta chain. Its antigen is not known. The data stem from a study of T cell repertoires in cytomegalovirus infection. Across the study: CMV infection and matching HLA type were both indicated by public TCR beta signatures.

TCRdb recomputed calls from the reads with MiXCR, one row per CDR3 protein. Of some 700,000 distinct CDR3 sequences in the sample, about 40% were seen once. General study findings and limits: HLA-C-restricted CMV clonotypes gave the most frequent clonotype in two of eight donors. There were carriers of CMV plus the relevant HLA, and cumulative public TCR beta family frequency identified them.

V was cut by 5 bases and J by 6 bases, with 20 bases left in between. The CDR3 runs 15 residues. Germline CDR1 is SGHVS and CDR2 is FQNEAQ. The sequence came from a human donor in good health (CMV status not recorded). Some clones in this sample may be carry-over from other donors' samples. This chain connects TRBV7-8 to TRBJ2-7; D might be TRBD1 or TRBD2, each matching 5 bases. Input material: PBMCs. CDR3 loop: CASSRHPGPSLEQYF. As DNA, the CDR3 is TGTGCCAGCAGCAGACATCCGGGACCATCACTCGAGCAGTACTTC.